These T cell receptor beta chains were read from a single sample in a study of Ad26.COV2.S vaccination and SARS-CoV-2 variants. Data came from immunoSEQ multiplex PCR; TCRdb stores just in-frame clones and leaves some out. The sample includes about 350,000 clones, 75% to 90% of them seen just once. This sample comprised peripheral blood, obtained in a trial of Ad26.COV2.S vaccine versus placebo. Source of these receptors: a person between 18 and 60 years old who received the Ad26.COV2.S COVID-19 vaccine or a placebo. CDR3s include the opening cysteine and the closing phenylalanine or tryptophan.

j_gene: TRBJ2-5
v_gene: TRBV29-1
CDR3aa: CSVEAGPRGETQYF

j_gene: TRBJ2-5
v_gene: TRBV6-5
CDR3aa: CASRQGSETQYF

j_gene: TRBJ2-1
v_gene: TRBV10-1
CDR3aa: CASSLAESYNEQFF

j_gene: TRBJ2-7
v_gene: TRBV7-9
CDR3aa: CASSGISYEQYF

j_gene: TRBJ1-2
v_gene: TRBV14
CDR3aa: CASSQVRDYRGYTF

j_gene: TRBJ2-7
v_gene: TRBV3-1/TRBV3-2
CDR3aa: CASSPPGQGAFYEQYF

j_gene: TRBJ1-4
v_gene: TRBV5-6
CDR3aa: CASSLGQSNEKLFF

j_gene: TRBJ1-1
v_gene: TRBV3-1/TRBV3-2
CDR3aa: CASSPGLRNTEAFF

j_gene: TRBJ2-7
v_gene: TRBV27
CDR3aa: CASSWTGGVGGEQYF

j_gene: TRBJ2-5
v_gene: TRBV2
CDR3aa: CATMTDRAQETQYF

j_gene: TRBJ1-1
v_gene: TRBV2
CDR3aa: CASSDLRGGTEAFF

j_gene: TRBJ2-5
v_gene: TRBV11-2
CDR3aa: CASSIVALRGGPETQYF

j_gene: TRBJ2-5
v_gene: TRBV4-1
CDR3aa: CASSQAELQETQYF

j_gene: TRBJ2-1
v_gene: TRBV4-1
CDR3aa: CASSPIGGSYNEQFF

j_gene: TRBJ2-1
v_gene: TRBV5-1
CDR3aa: CASSLARYNEQFF

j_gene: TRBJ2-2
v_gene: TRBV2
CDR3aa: CASSVRDANTGELFF

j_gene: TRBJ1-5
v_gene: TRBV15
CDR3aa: CATSPWAAGYSNQPQHF

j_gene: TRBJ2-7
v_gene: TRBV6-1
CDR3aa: CASSEGRTSRPYEQYF

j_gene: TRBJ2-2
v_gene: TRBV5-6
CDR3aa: CASSSTSGRDTGELFF

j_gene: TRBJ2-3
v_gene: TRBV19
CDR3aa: CASSASLEAGETDTQYF

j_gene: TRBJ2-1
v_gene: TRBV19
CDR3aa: CASRGVVNHNEQFF

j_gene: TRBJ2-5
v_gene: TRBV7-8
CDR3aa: CASSPTPGGQETQYF

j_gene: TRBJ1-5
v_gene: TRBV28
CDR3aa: CASSLGGQGARQPQHF

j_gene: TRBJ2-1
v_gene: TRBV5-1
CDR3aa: CASSFYLTSGSYNEQFF

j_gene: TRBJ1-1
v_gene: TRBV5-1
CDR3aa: CASSLVGSDTEAFF

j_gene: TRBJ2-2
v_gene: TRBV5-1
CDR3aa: CASSPTAGLNTGELFF

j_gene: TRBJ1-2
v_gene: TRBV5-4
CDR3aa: CASRGTGGNGYTF

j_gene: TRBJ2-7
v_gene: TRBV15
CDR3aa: CATSSQLASSYEQYF

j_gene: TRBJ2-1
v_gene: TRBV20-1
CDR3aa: CSASLSDEQFF

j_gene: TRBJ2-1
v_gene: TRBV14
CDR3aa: CASSQDRVSGSAHNEQFF

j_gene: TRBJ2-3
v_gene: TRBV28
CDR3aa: CASSLSLRASDWTDTQYF

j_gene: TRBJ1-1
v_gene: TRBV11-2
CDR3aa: CASSFEHGKAFF

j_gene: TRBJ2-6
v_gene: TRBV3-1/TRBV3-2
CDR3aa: CASSQQGSGANVLTF

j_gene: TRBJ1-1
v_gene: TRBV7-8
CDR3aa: CASSSQGSSTEAFF

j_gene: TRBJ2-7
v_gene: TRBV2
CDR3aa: CASRQNYEQYF

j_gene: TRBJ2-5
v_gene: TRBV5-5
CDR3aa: CASSLVDSPTLGTQYF

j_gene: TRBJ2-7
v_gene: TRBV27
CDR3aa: CASRGGLRSYEQYF

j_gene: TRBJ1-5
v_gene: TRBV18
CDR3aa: CASSLEGQGAFQPQHF

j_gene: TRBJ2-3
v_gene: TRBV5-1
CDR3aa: CASSLGTSGGPTTTDTQYF

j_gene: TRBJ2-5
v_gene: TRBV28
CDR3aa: CASLSQETQYF

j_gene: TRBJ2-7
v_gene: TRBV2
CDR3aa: CASRKSGQVVWEQYF

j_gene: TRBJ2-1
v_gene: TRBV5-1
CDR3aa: CASSLTYSSYNEQFF

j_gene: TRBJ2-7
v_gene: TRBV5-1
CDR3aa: CASSLEMLAGGSYEQYF

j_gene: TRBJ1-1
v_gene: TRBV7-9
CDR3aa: CASSPARRGNTEAFF

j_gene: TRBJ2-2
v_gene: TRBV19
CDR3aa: CASSIDDNSLTGELFF

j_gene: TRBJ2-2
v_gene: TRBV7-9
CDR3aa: CASPTSGGANTGELFF

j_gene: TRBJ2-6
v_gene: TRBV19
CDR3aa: CASSIGRSSSGANVLTF

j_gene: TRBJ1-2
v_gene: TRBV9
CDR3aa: CASSANPYRGTDYGYTF

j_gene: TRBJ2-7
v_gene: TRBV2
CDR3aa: CASSVEGYEQYF